This T cell receptor beta chain was documented in a study of identical twins (dated by TCRdb to the mid-2010s). Regarding the research as a whole: TCR alpha and beta repertoires from monozygotic twins, unrelated adults of various ages and cord blood were deep-sequenced to test whether fetal clonotypes persist. To rule out contamination, the twin experiments were replicated at different times with different library preparation protocols. Results and caveats for the whole study, not just this receptor: Because the same donors could not be followed over many years, the conclusions relied on cross-sectional statistical analysis. Zero-insertion analyses could be partly confounded by invariant T cells such as MAIT and iNKT, although diverse VJ usage argued against such confounding for most clonotypes. Excess twin sharing in beta out-of-frame sequences was weaker because fewer shared sequences lowered the signal-to-noise ratio. Out-of-frame TCR alpha sequences shared between twins showed an excess of low generation-probability sequences compared with coincidental sharing between unrelated individuals. In monozygotic twins, recombination models systematically underestimated out-of-frame TCR alpha sharing, but the models matched the sharing seen between unrelated individuals. Fewer insertions were carried by abundant cord blood beta clonotypes; a weaker similar trend was observed in young adult naive repertoires, while no such trend was observed in memory repertoires.

The germline V gene specifies MNHNS as CDR1 and SASEGT as CDR2. V is pared back by 10 bases and J by 7 bases, with 26 bases lying between the germline termini. Taken from cysteine to phenylalanine, the CDR3 has 16 residues. The DNA shown is the 48-base CDR3, in frame from base 1. Only healthy Caucasian donors were included. Three unrelated non-twin adults were also sequenced: a male aged 18 to 29, a male aged 50 to 60 and a female aged 50 to 60. Using Miltenyi CD45RO+ enrichment and human naive T-cell isolation kits, memory (CD45RO+) and naive T cells were isolated from PBMC. Library preparation employed 5' RACE. Data came from an Illumina HiSeq 2000. Template switching added a universal primer binding site, and the final cDNA carried a unique molecular identifier that allowed TCR cDNA molecules to be counted accurately. First-strand cDNA for TCR alpha and beta chains was synthesized from specific primers in the conserved constant-segment region. Each cDNA library was double barcoded, with a SMART-Mk sample barcode plus Illumina barcodes, to control for contamination. TruSeq adapter sequences along with Illumina sample barcodes were introduced in two successive PCR steps. The Illumina HiSeq platform was used with custom primers to sequence TCR alpha and beta cDNA libraries. Under the source paper's analysis protocol: MiGEC was used to process raw reads and extract unique molecular identifiers, and MiXCR was used to find CDR3 positions. Recombination models were inferred per individual with the repgenHMM and IGoR tools using an EM algorithm. The tcR package in R was used for shared clonotype analysis, with sharing normalized by the product of cloneset sizes. To study raw recombination free of thymic and clonal selection effects, out-of-frame nonproductive sequences were analyzed. Using fastp at Q25 and MiXCR, TCRdb reprocessed the public reads and kept productive beta chains. Identical CDR3 protein sequences are pooled into one entry, listed with their most common genes and DNA. TCRdb, rather than the study authors, made the V and J calls. Within this sample are a few hundred thousand distinct CDR3 sequences, with roughly 18% of them counted one time only. The top ten hold more than 10% of the sample.

This clonotype was seen more than once but under ten times. Its specific antigen is unknown. No base quality values were provided; no much bigger clone lies one nucleotide off. The V and J segments used are TRBV6-1 and TRBJ1-5, with the D segment identity uncertain. The sample was naive T cells sorted from blood. The meaning of the sample's cell subset or site label: cells isolated with a human naive T-cell isolation kit. The clonotype comes from a man between 45 and 60 years old in good health. The DNA sequence is given as TGTGCCACCAAGGGTGCGTCTAGCGTACGAGGACAGCCCCAGCATTTT. Its protein is CATKGASSVRGQPQHF.